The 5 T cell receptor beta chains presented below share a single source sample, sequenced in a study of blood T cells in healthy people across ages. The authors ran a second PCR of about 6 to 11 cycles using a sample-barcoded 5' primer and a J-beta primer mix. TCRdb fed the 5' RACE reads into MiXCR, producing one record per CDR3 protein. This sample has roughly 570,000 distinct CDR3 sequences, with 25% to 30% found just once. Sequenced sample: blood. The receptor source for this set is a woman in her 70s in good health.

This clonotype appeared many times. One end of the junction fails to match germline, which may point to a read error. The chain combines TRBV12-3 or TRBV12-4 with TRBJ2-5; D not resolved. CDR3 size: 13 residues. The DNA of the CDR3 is TGTGCCAGCAGCTTAGGCATACAAGAGACCCAGTACTTC. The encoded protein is CASSLGIQETQYF.

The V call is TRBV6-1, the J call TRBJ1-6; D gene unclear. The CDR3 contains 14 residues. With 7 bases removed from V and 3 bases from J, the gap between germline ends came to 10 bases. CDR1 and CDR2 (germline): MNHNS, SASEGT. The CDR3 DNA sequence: TGTGCCAGCATCCAAGACATCTATAATTCACCCCTCCACTTT. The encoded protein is CASIQDIYNSPLHF.

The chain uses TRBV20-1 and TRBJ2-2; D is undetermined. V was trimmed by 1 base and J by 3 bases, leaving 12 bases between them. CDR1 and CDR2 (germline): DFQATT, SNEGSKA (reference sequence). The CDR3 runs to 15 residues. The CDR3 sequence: CSARAGLSHTGELFF. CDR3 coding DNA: TGCAGTGCTAGAGCGGGCCTAAGCCACACCGGGGAGCTGTTTTTT.

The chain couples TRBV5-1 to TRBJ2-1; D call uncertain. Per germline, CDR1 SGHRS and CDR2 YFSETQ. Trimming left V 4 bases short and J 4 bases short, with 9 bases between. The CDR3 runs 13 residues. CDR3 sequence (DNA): TGCGCCAGCAGCCCCTGGCCGTACAATGAGCAGTTCTTC. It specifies CASSPWPYNEQFF. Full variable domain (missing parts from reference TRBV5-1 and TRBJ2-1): KAGVTQTPRYLIKTRGQQVTLSCSPISGHRSVSWYQQTPGQGLQFLFEYFSETQRNKGNFPGRFSGRQFSNSRSEMNVSTLELGDSALYLCASSPWPYNEQFFGPGTRLTVL.

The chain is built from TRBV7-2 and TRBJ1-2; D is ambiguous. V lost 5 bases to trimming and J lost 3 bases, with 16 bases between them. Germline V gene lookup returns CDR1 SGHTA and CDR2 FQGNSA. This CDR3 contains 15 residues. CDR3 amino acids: CASSRTPWVDYGYTF. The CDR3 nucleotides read TGTGCCAGCAGCCGAACCCCTTGGGTGGACTATGGCTACACCTTC.